The 6 T cell receptor beta chains below come from one sample, sequenced in a study of blood T cell repertoires in COVID-19. TCRdb keeps only in-frame clones here, not all; method: immunoSEQ multiplex PCR. The table includes 300,000 to 450,000 clones, 85% detected once. Sequences were obtained from peripheral blood. The receptors come from a woman aged 18-30 years with acute or convalescent COVID-19.

The chain links TRBV13 to TRBJ1-1; D call uncertain. Trimming took off 2 bases at V and 1 base at J, with 8 bases between the two ends. Per germline, CDR1 PRHDT and CDR2 FYEKMQ (reference sequence). This CDR3 is built from 14 residues. In DNA form, the CDR3 reads TGTGCCAGCAGCTTAACTCAGGAGAACACTGAAGCTTTCTTT. Protein sequence: CASSLTQENTEAFF.

This chain links TRBV3-1 (or the pseudogene TRBV3-2) with TRBJ1-1; tentatively, D is TRBD1 (6 bases). The V gene lost 3 bases and the J gene lost 11 bases, with 19 bases spanning the gap. This CDR3 has 14 residues. Germline CDR1 LGHDT, CDR2 YNNKEL (reference sequence). DNA for the CDR3: TGTGCCAGCAGCCATCAAAAAGGGGGGGCTCGGGCTTTCTTT. This gives the protein CASSHQKGGARAFF.

The J gene is TRBJ2-7, the V gene TRBV3-1 (or the pseudogene TRBV3-2); no clear D gene. V was pared by 5 bases and J by 4 bases, with 6 bases between. CDR1 is LGHDT and CDR2 is YNNKEL in the germline V gene (reference sequence). The CDR3 totals 11 residues. CDR3 region: CASSVSYEQYF. CDR3 coding DNA: TGTGCCAGCAGCGTATCTTACGAGCAGTACTTC.

The chain has TRBV14 and TRBJ2-7; D is uncertain. The CDR3 extends over 16 amino acids. V was pared by 0 bases and J by 3 bases, with 15 bases between. CDR1 SGHDN and CDR2 FVKESK come from the germline V gene. The CDR3 region has the DNA TGTGCCAGCAGCCAAGATTACCCTCGACTTGGCTACGAGCAGTACTTC. It is translated as CASSQDYPRLGYEQYF.

This clone was recorded only once. The rearrangement links TRBV7-8 to TRBJ1-5; 8 bases fit TRBD1. This CDR3 region has 15 residues. Unmatched junction bases numbered 3, after V lost 4 bases and J lost 1 base. Germline V gives CDR1 SGHVS, CDR2 FQNEAQ. This chain's CDR3 is CASSSDRGSNQPQHF. CDR3 in DNA: TGTGCCAGCAGCTCCGACAGGGGAAGCAATCAGCCCCAGCATTTT.

This clone was seen repeatedly, ten times or more. The chain links TRBV3-1 (or the pseudogene TRBV3-2) to TRBJ1-2, with 7 positions matching TRBD1. The length of the CDR3 is 12 residues. The germline V gene encodes CDR1 LGHDT and CDR2 YNNKEL (reference sequence). Unmatched junction bases numbered 7, after V lost 8 bases and J lost 7 bases. The CDR3 DNA follows: TGTGCCAGCTCCCCAGGGGGTCTTGGCTACACCTTC. It codes for CASSPGGLGYTF.